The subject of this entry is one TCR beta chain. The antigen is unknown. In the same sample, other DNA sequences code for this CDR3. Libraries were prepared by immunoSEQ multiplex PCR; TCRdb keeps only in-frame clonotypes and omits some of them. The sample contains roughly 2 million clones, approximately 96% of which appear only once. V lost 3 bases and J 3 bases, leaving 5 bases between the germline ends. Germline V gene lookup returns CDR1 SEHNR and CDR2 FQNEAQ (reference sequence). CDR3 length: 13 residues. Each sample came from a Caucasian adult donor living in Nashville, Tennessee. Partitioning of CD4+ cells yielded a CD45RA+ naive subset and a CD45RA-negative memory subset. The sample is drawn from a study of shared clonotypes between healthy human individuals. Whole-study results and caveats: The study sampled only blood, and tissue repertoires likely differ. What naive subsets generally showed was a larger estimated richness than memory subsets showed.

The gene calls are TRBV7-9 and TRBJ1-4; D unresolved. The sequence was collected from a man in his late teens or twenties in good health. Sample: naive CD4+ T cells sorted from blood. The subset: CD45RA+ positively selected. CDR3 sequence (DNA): TGTGCCAGCAGCTTGATAGCTAATGAAAAACTGTTTTTT. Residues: CASSLIANEKLFF.